The 31 T cell receptor beta chains reported below all come from one sample, sequenced in a study of blood T cell repertoires in COVID-19. Using immunoSEQ multiplex PCR, the repertoire was profiled, and TCRdb retains in-frame clones only, with some absent. The data contain about 150,000 clones, approximately 88% of them singletons. The specimen was peripheral blood. The source is a man in his 70s with acute or convalescent COVID-19.

This chain links TRBV6-2 or TRBV6-3 with TRBJ2-2, with a possible D match to TRBD2 (6 bases). The V gene lost 5 bases and the J gene lost 4 bases, with 14 bases spanning the gap. Germline V lookup: CDR1 MNHEY, CDR2 SVGEGT. This CDR3 region has 15 residues. CDR3 DNA: TGTGCCAGCAGTCCCAGCAGGGAGGTCACCGGGGAGCTGTTTTTT. Translation gives CASSPSREVTGELFF.

This chain joins TRBV11-3 and TRBJ2-3; D may be TRBD2 (5 bases). This CDR3 has 14 residues. CDR1 is SGHNT, CDR2 YENEEA, per germline. The V end was cut by 5 bases, the J end by 2 bases, with 11 bases between. DNA for the CDR3: TGTGCCAGCAGCCTTGGGAGAGCCACAGATACGCAGTATTTT. The encoded protein is CASSLGRATDTQYF.

V and J are TRBV18 and TRBJ2-5, with D possibly being TRBD2 (6 bases). CDR1 is KGHSH, CDR2 LQKENI, per germline. This CDR3 has 12 amino acids. The V end lost 8 bases, the J end lost 5 bases, and 12 bases lay between the germline ends. The CDR3 DNA reads TGTGCCAGCCGAGGGACTTTGGAGACCCAGTACTTC. Amino acid sequence: CASRGTLETQYF. Using reference TRBV18 and TRBJ2-5 for the parts outside the CDR3, the full variable domain is NAGVMQNPRHLVRRRGQEARLRCSPMKGHSHVYWYRQLPEEGLKFMVYLQKENIIDESGMPKERFSAEFPKEGPSILRIQQVVRGDSAAYFCASRGTLETQYFGPGTRLLVL.

This clone was seen more than once but under ten times. The chain combines TRBV7-3 with TRBJ2-2; D unclear. This CDR3 contains 11 residues. Trimming stripped 6 bases from V and 7 bases from J, with 6 bases between. CDR1 and CDR2 from the germline V gene are SGHTA and FQGTGA. CDR3 region: CASRRDGELFF. CDR3 in DNA: TGTGCCAGCAGGAGAGACGGGGAGCTGTTTTTT.

The chain employs TRBV18 and TRBJ1-5, with TRBD1 matching over 7 bases. J was trimmed by 5 bases and V by 4 bases; bases with no gene match: 5. This CDR3 contains 14 residues. Per germline, CDR1 KGHSH and CDR2 LQKENI. The CDR3 sequence is CASSLTDRDQPQHF. Here the CDR3 DNA reads TGTGCCAGCTCACTAACCGACAGGGATCAGCCCCAGCATTTT.

J is TRBJ1-5 and V is TRBV28, with D possibly being TRBD1 (6 bases). The CDR3 sequence is 17 residues long. Germline V gene data show CDR1 as MDHEN and CDR2 as SYDVKM. V lost 5 bases and J lost 3, with 20 bases in between. The CDR3, as DNA: TGTGCCAGCAGTAAGATCCGGGACATTCGGGCCAATCAGCCCCAGCATTTT. It codes for CASSKIRDIRANQPQHF. The full variable domain, rest sourced from reference TRBV28 and TRBJ1-5, is DVKVTQSSRYLVKRTGEKVFLECVQDMDHENMFWYRQDPGLGLRLIYFSYDVKMKEKGDIPEGYSVSREKKERFSLILESASTNQTSMYLCASSKIRDIRANQPQHFGDGTRLSIL.

CDR3 in amino acids: CASSPGLAPYEQYF. CDR3 coding DNA: TGTGCCAGCAGCCCCGGACTAGCCCCCTACGAGCAGTACTTC. The chain uses TRBV6-2 or TRBV6-3 and TRBJ2-7, with 8 positions matching TRBD2. The germline V gene encodes CDR1 MNHEY and CDR2 SVGEGT. The CDR3 spans 14 residues. After removal of 6 bases from V and 2 bases from J, the junction contained 6 bases not matched to a gene.

V is TRBV12-3 or TRBV12-4 and J is TRBJ2-5; the D is unclear. This CDR3 spans 12 amino acids. V lost 3 bases, J lost 4 bases, and 6 bases lay in between. CDR3 amino acids: CASSLSGETQYF. The CDR3 bases are TGTGCCAGCAGTTTGTCGGGAGAGACCCAGTACTTC.

With regard to this clone: The junction and the germline gene differ at one end; a read error may be behind it. The chain has TRBV7-7 and TRBJ2-5; 9 positions agree with TRBD1. Germline V gives CDR1 SSHAT, CDR2 FNYEAQ (reference sequence). The length of the CDR3 is 14 residues. In nucleotides, the CDR3 is TGTGCTAGCACCCCAGGGACAGGGACGGAGACCCAGTACTTC. Its translation is CASTPGTGTETQYF.

The chain couples TRBV3-1 (or the pseudogene TRBV3-2) to TRBJ2-1, with D tentatively TRBD2 (7 bases). The germline CDR1 and CDR2 sequences are LGHDT and YNNKEL (reference sequence). The CDR3 length is 17 residues. V gave up 4 bases and J gave up 8 bases, with 24 bases separating them. The CDR3 loop is CASSPWLASGAGDEQFF. In DNA, the CDR3 is TGTGCCAGCAGCCCTTGGCTGGCGAGCGGGGCAGGGGATGAGCAGTTCTTC.

This chain links TRBV28 with TRBJ1-4; the D gene is possibly TRBD1 (6 bases). Deletions cut 4 bases from V and 8 bases from J, with 14 bases between. Germline V gives CDR1 MDHEN, CDR2 SYDVKM. This CDR3 contains 14 residues. DNA for the CDR3: TGTGCCAGCAGTTCACGGACAGACCCAGAAAAACTGTTTTTT. This gives the protein CASSSRTDPEKLFF.

This clone was seen repeatedly, ten times or more. The chain couples TRBV28 to TRBJ2-7; 8 bases are a match to TRBD1. Germline V lookup: CDR1 MDHEN, CDR2 SYDVKM. V gave up 5 bases and J gave up 2 bases; unmatched junction bases: 5. The CDR3 is 14 residues long. CDR3 region: CASSPGQATYEQYF. The CDR3 bases are TGTGCCAGCAGTCCGGGACAGGCAACCTACGAGCAGTACTTC.

J is TRBJ1-5 and V is TRBV19; D not certain. The V end lost 5 bases, the J end lost 0 bases, and 8 bases lay between the germline ends. Germline V lookup: CDR1 LNHDA, CDR2 SQIVND (reference sequence). The CDR3 extends over 14 amino acids. CDR3 DNA sequence: TGTGCCAGTAGTGACTTTTTTAGCAATCAGCCCCAGCATTTT. Its translation: CASSDFFSNQPQHF.

The chain uses TRBV5-1 and TRBJ1-4, with 7 bases identical to TRBD1. With 4 bases clipped from V and 2 bases from J, the junction kept 8 bases outside the gene matches. Germline CDR1 reads SGHRS; CDR2 reads YFSETQ. The CDR3 runs to 16 residues. The CDR3 bases are TGCGCCAGCAGCCTGACAGGGAGCGCGACTAATGAAAAACTGTTTTTT. Encoded protein: CASSLTGSATNEKLFF.

This chain connects TRBV24-1 to TRBJ2-7; perhaps TRBD2 as D (6 bases). This CDR3 is built from 15 residues. Germline CDR1 and CDR2: KGHDR and SFDVKD. Deletions cut 3 bases from V and 2 bases from J, with 13 bases between. CDR3 sequence reads: CATSDPQRAAYEQYF. The CDR3 DNA sequence: TGTGCCACCAGTGATCCCCAGCGGGCCGCCTACGAGCAGTACTTC.

This clone came up a few times. This chain uses TRBV7-9 with TRBJ2-7, with 10 bases fitting TRBD2. Trimming cost V 7 bases and J 3 bases; bases outside gene matches: 9. Germline lookup yields CDR1 SEHNR and CDR2 FQNEAQ (reference sequence). The CDR3 consists of 15 residues. The CDR3 is CASTPGTSGNYEQYF. The CDR3 DNA is TGTGCCAGCACTCCCGGTACTAGCGGGAACTACGAGCAGTACTTC.

This clone was picked up one time. This chain uses TRBV19 with TRBJ2-1, with 7 nucleotides matching TRBD1. Looked up from germline, CDR1 is LNHDA and CDR2 is SQIVND (reference sequence). The J segment lost 8 bases and the V segment lost 10 bases, leaving 17 bases of the junction unmatched. This CDR3 region has 15 residues. CDR3 nucleotides: TGTGCCACTACTGACCCGGGACAGCGAAAGGATGAGCAGTTCTTC. Translation gives CATTDPGQRKDEQFF.

This clone was seen once. This chain uses TRBV29-1 with TRBJ2-7; weak D call: TRBD1 (5 bases). Germline CDR1 SQVTM, CDR2 ANQGSEA. V was clipped by 4 bases and J by 3 bases, with 16 bases between them. The CDR3 contains 14 residues. The CDR3 DNA follows: TGCAGCGTTGTCAAACAGGTCTCCGGCTACGAGCAGTACTTC. Translating gives CSVVKQVSGYEQYF.

The chain has TRBV15 and TRBJ1-1; D possibly corresponds to TRBD1 (5 bases). V lost 5 bases, J lost 3 bases, and 13 bases lay in between. Germline CDR1 reads LNHNV; CDR2 reads YYDKDF (reference sequence). The CDR3 length is 14 residues. The CDR3 here is CATSPFVGHTEAFF. The CDR3 nucleotides read TGTGCCACCAGCCCCTTTGTGGGGCACACTGAAGCTTTCTTT.

Only one count was recorded for this clone. The rearrangement links TRBV7-6 to TRBJ2-5; 11 positions match TRBD2. This CDR3 region has 15 residues. The J segment lost 2 bases and the V segment lost 4 bases, leaving 3 bases of the junction unmatched. Germline-derived CDR1 and CDR2 are SGHVS and FNYEAQ. DNA for the CDR3: TGTGCCAGCAGCTCCATAGCGGGGGGGCAAGAGACCCAGTACTTC. It translates to CASSSIAGGQETQYF.

This chain connects TRBV28 to TRBJ1-2; no clear D. Germline values: CDR1 MDHEN, CDR2 SYDVKM. V was trimmed by 7 bases and J by 2 bases, leaving 8 bases between them. The CDR3 sequence is 12 residues long. The CDR3: CASTGTNYGYTF. The CDR3 DNA follows: TGTGCCAGCACCGGTACGAACTATGGCTACACCTTC.

V usage is TRBV7-8 and J usage is TRBJ2-7; D ambiguous. Germline CDR1 is SGHVS and CDR2 is FQNEAQ. Between the trimmed V and J ends, which lost 1 base and 5 bases, there was a span of 15 bases. The CDR3 extends over 15 amino acids. The CDR3 DNA is TGTGCCAGCAGCTTAGGTCTACCGCCCCCCAACGAGCAGTACTTC. Protein: CASSLGLPPPNEQYF.

The chain employs TRBV11-2 and TRBJ2-5; a possible D gene is TRBD2 (5 bases). There are 13 residues in the CDR3. From germline, CDR1 is SGHAT and CDR2 FQNNGV. Trimming pared 5 bases from V and 4 bases from J, leaving 11 bases between. This CDR3 is CASSPRRGETQYF. In DNA, the CDR3 is TGTGCCAGCAGCCCCCGTCGGGGAGAGACCCAGTACTTC.

This chain connects TRBV5-1 to TRBJ1-4; maybe TRBD1 (5 bases). The germline gives CDR1 SGHRS, CDR2 YFSETQ. The CDR3 contains 16 residues. V was cut by 4 bases and J by 8 bases, with 21 bases left in between. The CDR3 coding sequence is TGCGCCAGCAGCACCGCGGGGGAGGCGGTTTGGGAAAAACTGTTTTTT. It yields the protein CASSTAGEAVWEKLFF.

This clone was counted once. CDR3 amino acids: CSASATPGQSGTKNIQYF. For the CDR3, the DNA is TGCAGTGCTAGTGCGACCCCGGGACAATCAGGCACCAAAAACATTCAGTACTTC. The genes are TRBV20-1 and TRBJ2-4; possible D gene TRBD1, 6 bases. V dropped 3 bases and J dropped 2 bases, with 23 bases sitting between them. Germline V gives CDR1 DFQATT, CDR2 SNEGSKA (reference sequence). CDR3 length equals 18 residues.

V and J are TRBV6-5 and TRBJ2-2, with D tentatively TRBD1 (5 bases). The CDR3 consists of 15 residues. Germline V gene data show CDR1 as MNHEY and CDR2 as SVGAGI. Trimming took 10 bases from V and 3 from J, leaving 18 bases between them. CDR3 DNA: TGTGCCACCACTCGGACACCGAGCGACACCGGGGAGCTGTTTTTT. Encoded protein: CATTRTPSDTGELFF.

The chain couples TRBV7-9 to TRBJ1-1; D is ambiguous. The CDR3 covers 13 residues. The germline CDR1 and CDR2 sequences are SEHNR and FQNEAQ (reference sequence). Trimming took 8 bases from V and 4 from J, leaving 14 bases between them. CDR3 DNA sequence: TGTGCCAGCTCCGGTTTTCGGGGCACTGAAGCTTTCTTT. This translates into CASSGFRGTEAFF.

Only a few counts were recorded for this clone. The V call is TRBV2, the J call TRBJ2-1; 7 bases align to TRBD2. There are 13 residues in the CDR3. Germline V gene sequence: CDR1 SNHLY, CDR2 FYNNEI. The V segment lost 3 bases and the J segment 9 bases; nucleotides outside the gene matches: 5. CDR3: CASSEAPGGEQFF. CDR3 nucleotide sequence: TGTGCCAGCAGTGAGGCGCCGGGGGGTGAGCAGTTCTTC.

The chain is built from TRBV4-2 and TRBJ2-2; 16 bases are shared with TRBD2. V shed 4 bases and J 2 bases; nucleotides not matched to a gene: 4. CDR1 is LGHNA and CDR2 is YNFKEQ in the germline V gene. This CDR3 is 18 amino acids long. CDR3 nucleotides: TGTGCCAGCAGCCCGGGACTAGCGGGAGGGCCTAACACCGGGGAGCTGTTTTTT. As protein: CASSPGLAGGPNTGELFF.

This rearrangement joins TRBV5-6 to TRBJ2-5; 10 nucleotides match TRBD2. The V and J ends lost 1 base and 5 bases, in that order; junction bases with no gene match: 11. Looked up from germline, CDR1 is SGHDT and CDR2 is YYEEEE. This CDR3 is built from 17 residues. The CDR3 DNA follows: TGTGCCAGCAGCTTGTTTTCTCTAGCGGGAGTTGGGGAGACCCAGTACTTC. It specifies CASSLFSLAGVGETQYF.

The chain links TRBV19 to TRBJ1-5; D might be TRBD1 (6 bases). Germline V gene data show CDR1 as LNHDA and CDR2 as SQIVND (reference sequence). The V gene lost 1 base and the J gene lost 6 bases, with 10 bases spanning the gap. CDR3 length: 14 residues. CDR3 in amino acids: CASSIAGGRQPQHF. In nucleotides, the CDR3 is TGTGCCAGTAGTATAGCCGGGGGGCGTCAGCCCCAGCATTTT.